This T cell receptor beta chain derives from a study of metastatic and nonmetastatic thyroid tumors. Study summary: Repertoire comparison spanned blood and tumor or nodule tissue of malignant and benign thyroid patients.

TCRdb re-called clones via MiXCR from the PCR reads. The data contain 75,000 to 95,000 clones, more than 9.5% of them singletons. This CDR3 region has 13 residues. CDR1 DFQATT and CDR2 SNEGSKA come from the germline V gene (reference sequence). V was pared by 3 bases and J by 2 bases, with 9 bases between. Nobody among the patients had been given any treatment before thyroid surgery. This clone was picked up many times. J is TRBJ2-3 and V is TRBV20-1, with D perhaps given as TRBD1 or TRBD2 (5 bases each). The specimen was blood. The receptor was isolated from a female donor with papillary thyroid cancer or a benign thyroid nodule (not recorded which). Some clones in this sample may be carry-over from other donors' samples. The CDR3 region has the DNA TGCAGTGCTAGCCAGGGACCCACAGATACGCAGTATTTT. Protein product: CSASQGPTDTQYF.